Included here is one T cell receptor beta chain sequence, with context. This sample was included in a study of T-cell reconstitution after alpha-beta-depleted transplantation in children. Library preparation (for TCRbeta) was performed with unique molecular identifiers. TCRdb re-called the PCR reads through MiXCR, storing one row per CDR3 protein. The sample consists of 400,000 to 500,000 distinct CDR3 sequences, roughly 11% of them appearing once. This receptor was identified in a human donor who donated a stem cell graft to a child with acute myeloid leukemia. Sequenced material: PBMCs from the stem cell graft donor, taken from the stem cell graft.

The CDR3 region is CASSLALGYGETQYF. CDR3 in DNA: TGTGCCAGCAGCTTGGCTCTAGGGTATGGGGAGACCCAGTACTTC. The chain couples TRBV5-6 to TRBJ2-5, with unresolved D. Germline V gene data show CDR1 as SGHDT and CDR2 as YYEEEE. V lost 0 bases to trimming and J lost 5 bases, with 14 bases between them. The CDR3 is 15 amino acids. The full variable domain, completed using reference TRBV5-6 and TRBJ2-5, is DAGVTQSPTHLIKTRGQQVTLRCSPKSGHDTVSWYQQALGQGPQFIFQYYEEEERQRGNFPDRFSGHQFPNYSSELNVNALLLGDSALYLCASSLALGYGETQYFGPGTRLLVL.